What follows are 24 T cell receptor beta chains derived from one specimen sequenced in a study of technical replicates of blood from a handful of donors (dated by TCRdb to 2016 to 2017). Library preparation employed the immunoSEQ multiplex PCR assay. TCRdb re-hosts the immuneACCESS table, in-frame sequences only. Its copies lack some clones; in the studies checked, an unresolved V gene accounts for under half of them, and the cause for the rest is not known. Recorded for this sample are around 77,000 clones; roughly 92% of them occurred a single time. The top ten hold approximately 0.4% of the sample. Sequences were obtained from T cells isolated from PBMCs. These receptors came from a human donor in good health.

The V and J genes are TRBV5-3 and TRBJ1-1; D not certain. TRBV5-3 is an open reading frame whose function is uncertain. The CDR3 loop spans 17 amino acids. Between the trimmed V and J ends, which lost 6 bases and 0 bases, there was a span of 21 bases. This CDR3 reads CARTNEALPYMNTEAFF. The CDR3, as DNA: TGTGCCAGAACCAATGAGGCTCTCCCTTACATGAACACTGAAGCTTTCTTT.

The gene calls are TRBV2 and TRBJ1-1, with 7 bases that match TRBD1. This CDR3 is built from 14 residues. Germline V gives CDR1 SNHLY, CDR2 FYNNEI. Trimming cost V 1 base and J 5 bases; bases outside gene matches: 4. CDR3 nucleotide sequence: TGTGCCAGCAGTGAAGGCAGGGGGAGTACTGAAGCTTTCTTT. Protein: CASSEGRGSTEAFF.

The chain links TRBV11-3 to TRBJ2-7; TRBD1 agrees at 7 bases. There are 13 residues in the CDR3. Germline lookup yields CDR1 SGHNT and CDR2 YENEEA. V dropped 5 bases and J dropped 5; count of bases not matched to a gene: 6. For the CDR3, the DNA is TGTGCCAGCAGCCTAACAGGGGTCCACGAGCAGTACTTC. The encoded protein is CASSLTGVHEQYF. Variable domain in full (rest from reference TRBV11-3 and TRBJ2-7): EAGVVQSPRYKIIEKKQPVAFWCNPISGHNTLYWYLQNLGQGPELLIRYENEEAVDDSQLPKDRFSAERLKGVDSTLKIQPAELGDSAVYLCASSLTGVHEQYFGPGTRLTVT.

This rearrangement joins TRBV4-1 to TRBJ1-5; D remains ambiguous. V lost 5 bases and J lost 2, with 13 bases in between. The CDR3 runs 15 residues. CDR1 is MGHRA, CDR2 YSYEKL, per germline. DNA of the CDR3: TGCGCCAGCAGCGCCCTACCAGGTGGCAATCAGCCCCAGCATTTT. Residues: CASSALPGGNQPQHF.

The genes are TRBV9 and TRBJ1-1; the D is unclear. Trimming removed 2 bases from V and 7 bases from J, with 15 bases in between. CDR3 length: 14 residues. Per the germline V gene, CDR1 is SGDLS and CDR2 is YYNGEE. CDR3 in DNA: TGTGCCAGCAGCGTTGGACGGACTCCAGGTGAAGCTTTCTTT. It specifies CASSVGRTPGEAFF.

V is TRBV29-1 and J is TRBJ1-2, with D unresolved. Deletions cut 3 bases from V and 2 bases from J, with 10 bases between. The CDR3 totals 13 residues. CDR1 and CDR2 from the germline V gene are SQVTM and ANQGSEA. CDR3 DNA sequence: TGCAGCGTTGAGGCCAGTTTAAACTATGGCTACACCTTC. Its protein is CSVEASLNYGYTF.

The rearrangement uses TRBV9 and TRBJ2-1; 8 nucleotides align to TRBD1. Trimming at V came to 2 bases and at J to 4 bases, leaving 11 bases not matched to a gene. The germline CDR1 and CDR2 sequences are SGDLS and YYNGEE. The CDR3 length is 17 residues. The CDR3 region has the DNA TGTGCCAGCAGCGTCGTCGGGACAGGAGGGGTTTACAATGAGCAGTTCTTC. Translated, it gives CASSVVGTGGVYNEQFF. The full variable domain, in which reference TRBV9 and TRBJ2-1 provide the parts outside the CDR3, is DSGVTQTPKHLITATGQRVTLRCSPRSGDLSVYWYQQSLDQGLQFLIQYYNGEERAKGNILERFSAQQFPDLHSELNLSSLELGDSALYFCASSVVGTGGVYNEQFFGPGTRLTVL.

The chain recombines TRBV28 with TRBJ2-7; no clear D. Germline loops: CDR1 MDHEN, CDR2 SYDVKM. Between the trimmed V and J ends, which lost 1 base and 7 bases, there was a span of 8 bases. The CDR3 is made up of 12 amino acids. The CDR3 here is CASSLYGREQYF. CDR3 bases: TGTGCCAGCAGTTTATACGGCAGGGAGCAGTACTTC. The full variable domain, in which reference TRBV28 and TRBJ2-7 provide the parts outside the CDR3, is DVKVTQSSRYLVKRTGEKVFLECVQDMDHENMFWYRQDPGLGLRLIYFSYDVKMKEKGDIPEGYSVSREKKERFSLILESASTNQTSMYLCASSLYGREQYFGPGTRLTVT.

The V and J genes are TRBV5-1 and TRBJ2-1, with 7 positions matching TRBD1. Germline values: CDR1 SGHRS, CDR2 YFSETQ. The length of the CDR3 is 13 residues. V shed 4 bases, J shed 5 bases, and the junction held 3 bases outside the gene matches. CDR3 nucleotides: TGCGCCAGCAGCCGGGACAGTAACAATGAGCAGTTCTTC. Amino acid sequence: CASSRDSNNEQFF.

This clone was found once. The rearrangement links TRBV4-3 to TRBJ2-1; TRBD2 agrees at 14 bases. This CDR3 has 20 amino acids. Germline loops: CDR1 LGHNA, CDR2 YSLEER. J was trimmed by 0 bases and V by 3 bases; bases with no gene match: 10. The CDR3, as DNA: TGCGCCAGCAGCCACCCCGGGACTAGCGGGAGTAGGGTCTCCTACAATGAGCAGTTCTTC. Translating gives CASSHPGTSGSRVSYNEQFF.

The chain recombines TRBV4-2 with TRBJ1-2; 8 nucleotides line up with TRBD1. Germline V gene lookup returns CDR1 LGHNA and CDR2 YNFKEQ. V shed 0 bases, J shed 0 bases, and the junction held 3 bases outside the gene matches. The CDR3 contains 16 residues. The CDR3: CASSQDGTGANYGYTF. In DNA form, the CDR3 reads TGTGCCAGCAGCCAAGATGGGACAGGAGCTAACTATGGCTACACCTTC.

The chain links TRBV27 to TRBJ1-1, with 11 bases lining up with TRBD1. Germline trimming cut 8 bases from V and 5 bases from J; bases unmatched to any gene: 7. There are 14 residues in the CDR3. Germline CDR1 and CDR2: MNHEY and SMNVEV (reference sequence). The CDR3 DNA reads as TGTGCCAGCTGCTGGGGGACAGGGGGAACTGAAGCTTTCTTT. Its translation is CASCWGTGGTEAFF.

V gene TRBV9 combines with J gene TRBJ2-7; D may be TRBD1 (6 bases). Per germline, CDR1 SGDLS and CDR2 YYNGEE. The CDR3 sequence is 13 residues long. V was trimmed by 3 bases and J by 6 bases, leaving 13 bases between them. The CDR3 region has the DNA TGTGCCAGCAGCGCCATCACAGGGTCCGAGCAGTACTTC. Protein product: CASSAITGSEQYF.

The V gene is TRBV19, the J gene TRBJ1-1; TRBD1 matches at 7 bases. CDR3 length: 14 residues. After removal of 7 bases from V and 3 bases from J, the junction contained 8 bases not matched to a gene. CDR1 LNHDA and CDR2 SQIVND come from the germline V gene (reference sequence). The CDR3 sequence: CASNVRGRYTEAFF. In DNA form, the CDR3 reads TGTGCCAGTAACGTCAGGGGGAGGTACACTGAAGCTTTCTTT.

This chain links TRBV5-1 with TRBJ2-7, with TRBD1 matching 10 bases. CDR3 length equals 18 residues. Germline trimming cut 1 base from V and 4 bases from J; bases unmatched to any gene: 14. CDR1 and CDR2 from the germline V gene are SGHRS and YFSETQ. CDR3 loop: CASSLRGQGMGNWYEQYF. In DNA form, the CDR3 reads TGCGCCAGCAGCTTGAGGGGACAGGGGATGGGGAATTGGTACGAGCAGTACTTC.

The CDR3 spells CASSLGGRGVPGELFF. Here the CDR3 DNA reads TGTGCCAGCAGCTTAGGAGGGCGGGGCGTTCCCGGGGAGCTGTTTTTT. The chain combines TRBV7-2 with TRBJ2-2; a possible D gene is TRBD2 (6 bases). There are 16 residues in the CDR3. Between the trimmed V and J ends, which lost 1 base and 6 bases, there was a span of 15 bases. Germline V lookup: CDR1 SGHTA, CDR2 FQGNSA.

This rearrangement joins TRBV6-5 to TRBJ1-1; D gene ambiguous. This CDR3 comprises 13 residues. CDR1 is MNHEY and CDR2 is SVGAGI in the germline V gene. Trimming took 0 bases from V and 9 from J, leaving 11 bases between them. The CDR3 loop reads CASSYSGGYQAFF. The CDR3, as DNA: TGTGCCAGCAGTTACTCGGGAGGGTACCAAGCTTTCTTT.

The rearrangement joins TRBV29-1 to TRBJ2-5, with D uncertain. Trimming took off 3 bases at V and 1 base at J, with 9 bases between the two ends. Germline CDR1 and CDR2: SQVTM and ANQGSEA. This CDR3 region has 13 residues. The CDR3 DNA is TGCAGCGTTGAGTTCGGTGTCCAAGAGACCCAGTACTTC. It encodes CSVEFGVQETQYF. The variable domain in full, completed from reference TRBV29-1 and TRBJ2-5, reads SAVISQKPSRDICQRGTSLTIQCQVDSQVTMMFWYRQQPGQSLTLIATANQGSEATYESGFVIDKFPISRPNLTFSTLTVSNMSPEDSSIYLCSVEFGVQETQYFGPGTRLLVL.

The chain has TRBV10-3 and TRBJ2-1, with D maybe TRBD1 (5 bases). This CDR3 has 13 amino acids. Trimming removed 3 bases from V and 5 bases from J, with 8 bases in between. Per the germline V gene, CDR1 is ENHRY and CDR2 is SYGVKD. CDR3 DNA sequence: TGTGCCATCAGTGATTACAGGAACAATGAGCAGTTCTTC. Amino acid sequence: CAISDYRNNEQFF.

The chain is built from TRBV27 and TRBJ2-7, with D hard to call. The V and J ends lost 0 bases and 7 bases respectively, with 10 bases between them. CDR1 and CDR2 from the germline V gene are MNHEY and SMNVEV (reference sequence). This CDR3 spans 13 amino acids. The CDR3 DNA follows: TGTGCCAGCAGTTTATCCCCTCAGGCGGAGCAGTACTTC. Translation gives CASSLSPQAEQYF.

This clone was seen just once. CDR3 loop: CASSYRSEINTEAFF. CDR3 DNA sequence: TGTGCCAGCAGTTACAGGAGCGAAATCAACACTGAAGCTTTCTTT. This chain connects TRBV6-5 to TRBJ1-1; D is undetermined. This CDR3 has 15 residues. Germline assignment: CDR1 MNHEY and CDR2 SVGAGI. V shed 2 bases and J shed 2 bases, with 12 bases lying between them.

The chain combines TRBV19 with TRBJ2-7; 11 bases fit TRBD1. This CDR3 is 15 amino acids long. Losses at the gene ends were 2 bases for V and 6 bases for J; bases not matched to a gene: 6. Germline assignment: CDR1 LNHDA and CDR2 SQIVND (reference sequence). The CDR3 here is CASSIWTGGDSEQYF. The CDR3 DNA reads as TGTGCCAGTAGTATATGGACAGGGGGCGATTCCGAGCAGTACTTC.

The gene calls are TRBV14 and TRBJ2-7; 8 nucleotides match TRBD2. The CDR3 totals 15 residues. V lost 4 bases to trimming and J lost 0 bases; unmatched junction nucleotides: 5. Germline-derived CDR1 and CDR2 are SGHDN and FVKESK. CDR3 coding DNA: TGTGCCAGCAGCCTAGCGGGGAGGAGCTCCTACGAGCAGTACTTC. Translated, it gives CASSLAGRSSYEQYF.

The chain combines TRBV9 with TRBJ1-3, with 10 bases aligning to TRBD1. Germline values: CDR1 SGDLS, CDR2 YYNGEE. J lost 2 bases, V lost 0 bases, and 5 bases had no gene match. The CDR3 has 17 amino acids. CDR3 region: CASSVVDRGRAGNTIYF. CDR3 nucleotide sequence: TGTGCCAGCAGCGTAGTGGACAGGGGGAGAGCTGGAAACACCATATATTTT.